These 6 T cell receptor beta chains share one sample of origin, sequenced in a study of T cell changes during pregnancy in multiple sclerosis. This table comes from immunoSEQ multiplex PCR, and its TCRdb copy is limited to in-frame clones, with some not included. The table includes about 68,000 clones, approximately 90% detected once. The sample here was peripheral blood, taken in the second trimester of pregnancy. The receptor set was obtained from a female donor in good health, enrolled as a control in a pregnancy study.

CDR3 DNA: TGTGCCAGCAGCCCCCCCATGTATGGAGCCGGGTCCGAGCAGTACTTC. This encodes CASSPPMYGAGSEQYF. The gene calls are TRBV7-9 and TRBJ2-7, with no clear D. The length of the CDR3 is 16 residues. V was trimmed by 5 bases and J by 6 bases, leaving 23 bases between them. Germline CDR1 is SEHNR and CDR2 is FQNEAQ (reference sequence).

This sequence joins TRBV28 and TRBJ2-1; TRBD1 matches 11 bases. The germline CDR1 and CDR2 sequences are MDHEN and SYDVKM. This CDR3 contains 14 residues. V was clipped by 8 bases and J by 1 base; unmatched bases: 1. The CDR3: CASGDRGSYNEQFF. The CDR3 nucleotides are TGTGCCAGCGGGGACAGGGGGTCCTACAATGAGCAGTTCTTC.

The V gene is TRBV6-1, the J gene TRBJ1-4; D uncertain. From germline, CDR1 is MNHNS and CDR2 SASEGT. The V and J ends lost 3 bases and 10 bases respectively, with 9 bases between them. The length of the CDR3 is 12 residues. The CDR3 nucleotides are TGTGCCAGCAGTGACTGGAGTTTAAAACTGTTTTTT. Translating it yields CASSDWSLKLFF.

This rearrangement joins TRBV28 to TRBJ1-1, with 7 bases that match TRBD1. This CDR3 region has 16 residues. Germline CDR1 MDHEN, CDR2 SYDVKM. With 6 bases clipped from V and 1 base from J, the junction kept 11 bases outside the gene matches. Here the CDR3 DNA reads TGTGCCAGCAGCCCTTCCCTGGGACAGTCGAACACTGAAGCTTTCTTT. Protein product: CASSPSLGQSNTEAFF.

The rearrangement links TRBV13 to TRBJ2-3, with D unclear. With 3 bases removed from V and 3 bases from J, the gap between germline ends came to 7 bases. In germline, CDR1 is PRHDT, CDR2 FYEKMQ (reference sequence). This CDR3 spans 13 amino acids. The CDR3 sequence is CASSFGPTDTQYF. The CDR3 coding sequence is TGTGCCAGCAGCTTTGGCCCTACAGATACGCAGTATTTT.

This chain links TRBV5-1 with TRBJ2-3, with 7 positions matching TRBD1. V shed 4 bases, J shed 5 bases, and the junction held 4 bases outside the gene matches. Germline CDR1 SGHRS, CDR2 YFSETQ. This CDR3 is 13 amino acids long. The CDR3 loop reads CASSGTGEDTQYF. The CDR3 DNA follows: TGCGCCAGCAGCGGAACAGGGGAAGATACGCAGTATTTT.